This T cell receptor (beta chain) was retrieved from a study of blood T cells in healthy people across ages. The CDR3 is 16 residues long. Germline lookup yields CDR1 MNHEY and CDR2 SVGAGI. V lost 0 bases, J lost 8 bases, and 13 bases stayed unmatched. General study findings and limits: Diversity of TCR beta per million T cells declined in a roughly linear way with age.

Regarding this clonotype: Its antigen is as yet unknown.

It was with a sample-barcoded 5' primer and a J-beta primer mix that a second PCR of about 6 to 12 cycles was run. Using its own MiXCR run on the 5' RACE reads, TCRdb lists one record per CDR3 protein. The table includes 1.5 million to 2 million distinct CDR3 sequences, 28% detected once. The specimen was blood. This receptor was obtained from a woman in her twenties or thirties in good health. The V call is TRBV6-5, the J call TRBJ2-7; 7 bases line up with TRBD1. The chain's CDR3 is CASSYSGSQGTAQQYF. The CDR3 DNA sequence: TGTGCCAGCAGTTACTCGGGGTCACAGGGGACCGCCCAGCAGTACTTC.